This T cell receptor (beta chain) stems from a study of T cells in Graves' hyperthyroidism and ophthalmopathy. Study-wide results and caveats: Researchers report that a 13 V-J model separated ophthalmopathy from stable hyperthyroidism.

The investigators amplified TCR beta CDR3 regions from RNA transcripts. The HTBI primer set served for first-round RT-PCR of the TCR CDR3. TCRdb fed the multiplex PCR reads into MiXCR, producing one record per CDR3 protein. The sample gives 450,000 to 650,000 distinct CDR3 sequences, roughly 17% of which show up once; about 16% is in the top ten. Among ophthalmopathy patients, the Clinical Activity Score reached at least 3, the NOSPECS grade reached at least 4, and duration remained under 3 months. Uncontrolled infection, other autoimmune disease, pregnancy or lactation excluded patients. The PBMCs studied were ones that came from 10 ml fresh peripheral blood. This CDR3 has 12 residues. The germline V gene has CDR1 MNHGY and CDR2 SVAAGI. Trimming stripped 3 bases from V and 7 bases from J, with 9 bases between. About this clonotype itself: Its antigen is unknown.

The sequence was obtained from a woman aged 18-35 years with Graves' ophthalmopathy. The gene calls are TRBV6-9 and TRBJ1-1; D not resolved. Sample: blood. The CDR3 sequence is CASSYPDGEAFF. Here the CDR3 DNA reads TGTGCCAGCAGTTACCCGGACGGTGAAGCTTTCTTT.